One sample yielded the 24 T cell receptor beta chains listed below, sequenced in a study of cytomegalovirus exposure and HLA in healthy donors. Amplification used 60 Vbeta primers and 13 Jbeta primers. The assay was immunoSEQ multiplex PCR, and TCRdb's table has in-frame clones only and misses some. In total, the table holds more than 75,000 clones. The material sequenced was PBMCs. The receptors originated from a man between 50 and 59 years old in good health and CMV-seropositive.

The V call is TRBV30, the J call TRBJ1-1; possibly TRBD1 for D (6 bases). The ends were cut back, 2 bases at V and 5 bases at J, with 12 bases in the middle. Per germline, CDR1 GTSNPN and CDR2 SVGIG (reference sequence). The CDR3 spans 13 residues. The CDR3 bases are TGTGCCTGGAGTACCACAGGGTTAACTGAAGCTTTCTTT. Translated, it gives CAWSTTGLTEAFF. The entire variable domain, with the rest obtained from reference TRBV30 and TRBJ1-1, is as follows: SQTIHQWPATLVQPVGSPLSLECTVEGTSNPNLYWYRQAAGRGLQLLFYSVGIGQISSEVPQNLSASRPQDRQFILSSKKLLLSDSGFYLCAWSTTGLTEAFFGQGTRLTVV.

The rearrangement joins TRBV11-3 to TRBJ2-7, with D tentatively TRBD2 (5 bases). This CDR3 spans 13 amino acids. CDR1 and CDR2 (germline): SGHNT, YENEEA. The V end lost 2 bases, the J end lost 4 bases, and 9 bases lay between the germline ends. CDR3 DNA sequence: TGTGCCAGCAGCTTACGAGGGTATTACGAGCAGTACGTC. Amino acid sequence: CASSLRGYYEQYV.

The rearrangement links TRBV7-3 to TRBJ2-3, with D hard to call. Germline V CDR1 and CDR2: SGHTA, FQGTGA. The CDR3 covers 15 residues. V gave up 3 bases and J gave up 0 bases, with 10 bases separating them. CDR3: CASSLAVSSTDTQYF. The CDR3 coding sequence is TGTGCCAGCAGCTTGGCGGTCTCTAGCACAGATACGCAGTATTTT.

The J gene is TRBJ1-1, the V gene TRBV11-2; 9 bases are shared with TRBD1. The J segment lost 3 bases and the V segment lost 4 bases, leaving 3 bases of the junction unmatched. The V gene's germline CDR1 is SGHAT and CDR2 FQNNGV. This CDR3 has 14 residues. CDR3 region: CASSSGQGHTEAFF. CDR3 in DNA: TGTGCCAGCAGCTCTGGACAGGGGCACACTGAAGCTTTCTTT. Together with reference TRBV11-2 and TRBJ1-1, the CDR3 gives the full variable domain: EAGVAQSPRYKIIEKRQSVAFWCNPISGHATLYWYQQILGQGPKLLIQFQNNGVVDDSQLPKDRFSAERLKGVDSTLKIQPAKLEDSAVYLCASSSGQGHTEAFFGQGTRLTVV.

CDR3 region: CAISSVPRSTEAFF. The CDR3 coding sequence is TGTGCCATCAGCTCGGTCCCGAGGAGCACTGAAGCTTTCTTT. This rearrangement joins TRBV10-3 to TRBJ1-1; D uncertain. V lost 6 bases and J 4 bases, leaving 15 bases between the germline ends. The CDR3 extends over 14 amino acids. Germline CDR1 reads ENHRY; CDR2 reads SYGVKD.

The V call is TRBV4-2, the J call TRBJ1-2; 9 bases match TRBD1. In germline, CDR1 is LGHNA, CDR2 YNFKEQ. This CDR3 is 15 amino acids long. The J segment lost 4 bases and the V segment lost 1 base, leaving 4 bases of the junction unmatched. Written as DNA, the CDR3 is TGTGCCAGCAGCCAAGGTTGGGACAGGGTCTATGGCTACACCTTC. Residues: CASSQGWDRVYGYTF.

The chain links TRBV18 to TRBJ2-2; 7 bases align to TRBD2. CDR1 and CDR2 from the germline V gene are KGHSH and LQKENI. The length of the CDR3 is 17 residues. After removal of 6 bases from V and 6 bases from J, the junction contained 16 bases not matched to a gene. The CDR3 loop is CASSHSEAGVWSGELFF. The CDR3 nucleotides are TGTGCCAGCTCCCACTCGGAGGCGGGAGTGTGGTCCGGGGAGCTGTTTTTT.

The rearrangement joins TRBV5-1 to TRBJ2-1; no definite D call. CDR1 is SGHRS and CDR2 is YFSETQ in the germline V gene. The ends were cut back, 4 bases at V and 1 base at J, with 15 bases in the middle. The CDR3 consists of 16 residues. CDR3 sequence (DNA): TGCGCCAGCAGCCCCCCTAGTTTTGGGTCCTACAATGAGCAGTTCTTC. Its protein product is CASSPPSFGSYNEQFF.

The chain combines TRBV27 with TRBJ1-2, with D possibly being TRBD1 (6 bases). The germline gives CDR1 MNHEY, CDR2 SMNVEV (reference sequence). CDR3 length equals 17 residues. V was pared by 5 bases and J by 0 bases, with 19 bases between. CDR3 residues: CASSPSDSWDTNYGYTF. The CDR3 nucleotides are TGTGCCAGCAGTCCCTCCGACAGCTGGGACACTAACTATGGCTACACCTTC.

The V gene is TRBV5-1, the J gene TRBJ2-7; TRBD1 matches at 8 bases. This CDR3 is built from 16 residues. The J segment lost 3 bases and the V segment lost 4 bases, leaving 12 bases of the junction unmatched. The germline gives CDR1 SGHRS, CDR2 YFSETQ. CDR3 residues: CASSTGSTGVIYEQYF. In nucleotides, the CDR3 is TGCGCCAGCAGCACAGGATCGACAGGGGTAATCTACGAGCAGTACTTC.

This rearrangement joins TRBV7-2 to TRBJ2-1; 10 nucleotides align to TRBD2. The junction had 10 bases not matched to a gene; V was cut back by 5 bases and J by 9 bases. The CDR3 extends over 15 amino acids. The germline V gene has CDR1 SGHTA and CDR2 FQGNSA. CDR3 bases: TGTGCCAGCAGCACCAGCGGGAGGGGGCTGGCTGAGCAGTTCTTC. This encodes CASSTSGRGLAEQFF.

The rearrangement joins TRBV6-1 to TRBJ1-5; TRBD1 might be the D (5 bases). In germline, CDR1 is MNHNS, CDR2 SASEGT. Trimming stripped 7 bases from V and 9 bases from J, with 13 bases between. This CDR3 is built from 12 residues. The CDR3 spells CASTNRFGPQHF. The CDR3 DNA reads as TGTGCCAGCACCAACAGGTTCGGGCCCCAGCATTTT.

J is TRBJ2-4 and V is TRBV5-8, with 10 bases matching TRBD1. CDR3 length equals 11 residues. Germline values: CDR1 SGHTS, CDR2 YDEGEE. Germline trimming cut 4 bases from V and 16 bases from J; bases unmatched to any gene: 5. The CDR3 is CASSPRDRGYF. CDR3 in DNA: TGTGCCAGCAGCCCCCGGGACAGGGGTTACTTC.

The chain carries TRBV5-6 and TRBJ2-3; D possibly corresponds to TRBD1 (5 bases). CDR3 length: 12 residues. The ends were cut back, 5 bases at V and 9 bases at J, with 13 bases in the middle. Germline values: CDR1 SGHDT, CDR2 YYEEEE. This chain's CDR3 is CASRSGPGTQYF. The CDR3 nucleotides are TGTGCCAGCAGGTCAGGGCCCGGGACGCAGTATTTT.

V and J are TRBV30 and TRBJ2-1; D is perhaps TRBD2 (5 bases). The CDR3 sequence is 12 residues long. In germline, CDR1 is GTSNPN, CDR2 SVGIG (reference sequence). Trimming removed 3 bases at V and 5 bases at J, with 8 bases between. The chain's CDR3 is CAWSGNNNEQFF. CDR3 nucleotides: TGTGCCTGGAGCGGGAACAACAATGAGCAGTTCTTC.

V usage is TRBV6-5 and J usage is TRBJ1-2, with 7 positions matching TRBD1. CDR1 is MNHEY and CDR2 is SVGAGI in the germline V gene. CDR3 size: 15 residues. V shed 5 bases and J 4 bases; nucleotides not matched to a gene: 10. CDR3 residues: CASSRDRQDLYGYTF. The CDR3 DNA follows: TGTGCCAGCAGTAGGGACAGACAAGACCTCTATGGCTACACCTTC.

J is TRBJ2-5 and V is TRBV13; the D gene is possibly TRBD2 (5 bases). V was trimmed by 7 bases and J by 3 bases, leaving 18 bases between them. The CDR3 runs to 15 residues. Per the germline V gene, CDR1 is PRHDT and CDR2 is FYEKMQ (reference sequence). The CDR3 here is CASTPGLSIEETQYF. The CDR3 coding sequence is TGTGCCAGCACCCCGGGATTGTCGATTGAAGAGACCCAGTACTTC.

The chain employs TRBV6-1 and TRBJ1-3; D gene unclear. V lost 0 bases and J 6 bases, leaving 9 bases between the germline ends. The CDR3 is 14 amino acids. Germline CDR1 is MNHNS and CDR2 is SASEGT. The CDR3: CASSEARKENTIYF. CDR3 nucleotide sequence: TGTGCCAGCAGTGAAGCGCGGAAGGAAAACACCATATATTTT.

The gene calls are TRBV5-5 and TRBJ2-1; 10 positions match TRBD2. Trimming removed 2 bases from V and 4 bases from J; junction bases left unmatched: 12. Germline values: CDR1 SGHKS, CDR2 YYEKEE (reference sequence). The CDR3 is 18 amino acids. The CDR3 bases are TGTGCCAGCAGCTTTCGGCTAGCGGGGGTCCAGGGGTACAATGAGCAGTTCTTC. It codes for CASSFRLAGVQGYNEQFF.

The CDR3 coding sequence is TGTGCCTGGAGGCCTCCCAGGGGGCTGGGCTATGGCTACACCTTC. This translates into CAWRPPRGLGYGYTF. The V gene is TRBV30, the J gene TRBJ1-2, with 8 bases aligning to TRBD1. Germline values: CDR1 GTSNPN, CDR2 SVGIG (reference sequence). V shed 3 bases, J shed 4 bases, and the junction held 10 bases outside the gene matches. The length of the CDR3 is 15 residues.

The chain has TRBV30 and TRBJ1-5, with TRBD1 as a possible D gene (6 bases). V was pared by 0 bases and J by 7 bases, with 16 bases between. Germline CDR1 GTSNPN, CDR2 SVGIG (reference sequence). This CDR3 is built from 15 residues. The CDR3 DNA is TGTGCCTGGAGTGTAGATGGGGGGGCGGCCCAGCCCCAGCATTTT. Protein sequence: CAWSVDGGAAQPQHF.

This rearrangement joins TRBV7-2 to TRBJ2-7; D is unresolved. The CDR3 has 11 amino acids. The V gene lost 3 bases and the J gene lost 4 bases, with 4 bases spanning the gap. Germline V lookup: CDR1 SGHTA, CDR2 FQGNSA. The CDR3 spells CASSFLYEQYF. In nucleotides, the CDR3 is TGTGCCAGCAGCTTCCTATACGAGCAGTACTTC.

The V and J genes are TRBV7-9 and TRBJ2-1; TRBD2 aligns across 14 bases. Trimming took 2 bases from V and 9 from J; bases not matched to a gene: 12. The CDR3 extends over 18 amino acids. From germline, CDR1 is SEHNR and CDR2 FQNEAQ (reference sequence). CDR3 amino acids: CASSLHWMGTSGRAEQFF. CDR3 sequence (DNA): TGTGCCAGCAGCTTACACTGGATGGGGACTAGCGGGAGAGCTGAGCAGTTCTTC.

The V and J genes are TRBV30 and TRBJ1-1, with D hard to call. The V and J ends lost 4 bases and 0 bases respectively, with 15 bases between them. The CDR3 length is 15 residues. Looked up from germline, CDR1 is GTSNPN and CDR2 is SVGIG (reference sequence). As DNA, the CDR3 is TGTGCCTGGATGAGCGGTCCCCCCATGAACACTGAAGCTTTCTTT. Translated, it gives CAWMSGPPMNTEAFF. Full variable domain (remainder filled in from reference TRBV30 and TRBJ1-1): SQTIHQWPATLVQPVGSPLSLECTVEGTSNPNLYWYRQAAGRGLQLLFYSVGIGQISSEVPQNLSASRPQDRQFILSSKKLLLSDSGFYLCAWMSGPPMNTEAFFGQGTRLTVV.